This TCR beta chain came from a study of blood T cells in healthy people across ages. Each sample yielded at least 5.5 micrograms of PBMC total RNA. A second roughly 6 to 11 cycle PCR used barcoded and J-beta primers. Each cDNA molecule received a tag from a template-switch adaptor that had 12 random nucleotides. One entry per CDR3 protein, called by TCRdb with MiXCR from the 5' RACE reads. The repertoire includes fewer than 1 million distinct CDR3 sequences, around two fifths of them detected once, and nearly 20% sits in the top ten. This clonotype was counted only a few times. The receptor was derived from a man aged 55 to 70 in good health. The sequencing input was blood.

In nucleotides, the CDR3 is TGTGCCAGCAGCTTAGTCGGACAGGGCCGAAATGAGCAGTTCTTC. This gives the protein CASSLVGQGRNEQFF. This sequence joins TRBV7-2 and TRBJ2-1; 8 bases agree with TRBD1. Germline loops: CDR1 SGHTA, CDR2 FQGNSA. The V gene end was trimmed by 1 base and the J gene end by 7 bases; junction bases not matched to a gene: 6. CDR3 length: 15 residues.